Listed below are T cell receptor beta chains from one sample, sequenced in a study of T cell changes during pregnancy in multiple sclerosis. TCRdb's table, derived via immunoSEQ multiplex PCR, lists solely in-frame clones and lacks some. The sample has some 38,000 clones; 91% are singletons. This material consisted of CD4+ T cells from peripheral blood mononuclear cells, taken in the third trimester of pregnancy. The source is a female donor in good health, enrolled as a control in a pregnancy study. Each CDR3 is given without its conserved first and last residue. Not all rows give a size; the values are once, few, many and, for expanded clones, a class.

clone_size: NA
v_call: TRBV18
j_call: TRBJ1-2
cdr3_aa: ASSPRTGDKDGYT

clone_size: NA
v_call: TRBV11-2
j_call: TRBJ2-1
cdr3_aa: ASSLVTSGETEQF

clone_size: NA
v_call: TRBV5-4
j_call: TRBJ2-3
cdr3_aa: ASSYSGGVQDTQY

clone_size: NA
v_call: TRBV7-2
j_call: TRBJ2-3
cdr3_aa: ASSFDRAPTDTQY

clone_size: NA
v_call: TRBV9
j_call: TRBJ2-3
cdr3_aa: ASSSPPASGRTDTQY

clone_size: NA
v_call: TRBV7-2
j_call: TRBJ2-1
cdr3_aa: ASSLTSGLPINEQF

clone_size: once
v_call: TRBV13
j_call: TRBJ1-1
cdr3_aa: ASSLTGKNTEAF

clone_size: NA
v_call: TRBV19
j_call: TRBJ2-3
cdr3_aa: ASSSLAGADTQY

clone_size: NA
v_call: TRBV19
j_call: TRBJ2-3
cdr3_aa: ASSARTGQDTQY

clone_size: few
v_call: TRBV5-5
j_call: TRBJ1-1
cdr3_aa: ASSLILGAGAF

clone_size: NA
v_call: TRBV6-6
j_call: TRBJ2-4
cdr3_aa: ASSPDRNIQY

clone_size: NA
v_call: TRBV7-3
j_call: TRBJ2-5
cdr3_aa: ASSLRPQETQY

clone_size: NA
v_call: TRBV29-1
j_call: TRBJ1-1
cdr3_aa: SVDRANTEAF

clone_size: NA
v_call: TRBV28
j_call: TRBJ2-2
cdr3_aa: ASSLGTRDTGELF

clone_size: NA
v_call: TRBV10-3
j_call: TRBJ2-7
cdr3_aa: AISQGREQY

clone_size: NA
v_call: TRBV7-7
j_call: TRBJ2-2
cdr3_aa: ASTKLAGDETGELF

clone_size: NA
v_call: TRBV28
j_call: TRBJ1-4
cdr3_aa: ASSVGQALRLNEKLF

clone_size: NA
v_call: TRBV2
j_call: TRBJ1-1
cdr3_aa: ASSVGGLNTEAF

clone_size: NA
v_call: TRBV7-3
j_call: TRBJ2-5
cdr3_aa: ASSSKGGGGETQY

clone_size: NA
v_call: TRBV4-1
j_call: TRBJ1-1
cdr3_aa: ASSRGGQGLEAF

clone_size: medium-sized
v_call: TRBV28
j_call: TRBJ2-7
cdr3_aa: ASSSPSQARTYEQY

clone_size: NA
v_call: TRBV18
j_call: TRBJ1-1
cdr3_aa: ASSPGQTNTEAF

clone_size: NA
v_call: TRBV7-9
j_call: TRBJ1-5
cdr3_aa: ASSPGTGNLPQH

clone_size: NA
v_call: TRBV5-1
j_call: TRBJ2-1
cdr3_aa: ASSYTRDRVYNEQF

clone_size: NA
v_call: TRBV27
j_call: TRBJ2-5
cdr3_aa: GTWEGQETQY

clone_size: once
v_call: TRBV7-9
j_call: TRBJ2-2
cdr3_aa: ASSLTSGGNTGELF

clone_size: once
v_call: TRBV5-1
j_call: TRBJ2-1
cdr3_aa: ASSAGTSGLPSYNEQF

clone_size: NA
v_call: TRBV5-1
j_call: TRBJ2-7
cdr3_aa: ASSLVEGLSYEQY

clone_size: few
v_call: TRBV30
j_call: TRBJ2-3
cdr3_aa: AWTWGRVKTQY

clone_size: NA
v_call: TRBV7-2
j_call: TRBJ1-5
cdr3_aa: ASSLARGGVGNQPQH

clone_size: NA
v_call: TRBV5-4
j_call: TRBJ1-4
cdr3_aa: ASSFRRGNEKLF

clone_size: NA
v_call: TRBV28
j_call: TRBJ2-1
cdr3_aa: ATTFWGGRSNEQF

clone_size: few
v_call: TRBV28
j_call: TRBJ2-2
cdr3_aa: ATHPWRSTGELF

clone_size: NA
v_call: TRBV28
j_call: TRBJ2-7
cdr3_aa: ASTTLTAVPYEQY

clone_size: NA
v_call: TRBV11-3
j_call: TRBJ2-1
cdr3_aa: ASSLDSELDNEQF

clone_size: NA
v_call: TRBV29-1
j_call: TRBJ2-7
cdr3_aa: SVLSWAGPHEQY

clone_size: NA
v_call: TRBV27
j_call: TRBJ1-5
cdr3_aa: ASSLGGPNQPQH

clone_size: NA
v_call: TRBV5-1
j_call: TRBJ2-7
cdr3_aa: ASSFSGGKSEQY

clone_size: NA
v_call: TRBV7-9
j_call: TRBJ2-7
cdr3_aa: ASSLTSGRTYEQY

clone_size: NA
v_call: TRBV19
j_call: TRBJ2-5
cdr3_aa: ASSKQGWETQY

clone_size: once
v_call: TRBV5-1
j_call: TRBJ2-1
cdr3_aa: ASSFTGGTINEQF

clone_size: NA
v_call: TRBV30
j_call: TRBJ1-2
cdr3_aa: AWSDIGGGGGYT

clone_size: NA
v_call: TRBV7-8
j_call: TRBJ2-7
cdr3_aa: ASSHMAQGALYEQY

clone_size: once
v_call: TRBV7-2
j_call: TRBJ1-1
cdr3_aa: ASSLQGGWTEAF

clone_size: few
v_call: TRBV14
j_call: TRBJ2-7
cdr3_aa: ASSPLGRKTNEQY

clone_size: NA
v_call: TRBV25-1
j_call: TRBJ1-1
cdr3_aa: ASSEYEGQGEDSEAF

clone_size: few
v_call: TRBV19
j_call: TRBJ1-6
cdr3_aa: ASSSGPGKAGSPLH

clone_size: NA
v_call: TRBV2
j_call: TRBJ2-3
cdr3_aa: ASSESAATDTQY

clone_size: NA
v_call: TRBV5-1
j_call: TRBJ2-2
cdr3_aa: ASSLGPGQGYTGELF

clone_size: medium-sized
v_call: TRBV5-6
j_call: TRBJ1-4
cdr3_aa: ASSLAGGFEKLF